A selection of T cell receptor beta chains follows, all from one sample in a study of blood T cell repertoires in COVID-19. TCRdb's copy holds only in-frame clones and misses some; the assay was immunoSEQ multiplex PCR. Of about 110,000 clones in the sample, more than 65% were seen once. Specimen: peripheral blood. The receptors originated from a woman older than 75 with acute or convalescent COVID-19. Both conserved end residues are trimmed from each CDR3.

v_call cdr3_aa
TRBV13 ASSGLQGAADTQY
TRBV7-8 ASSSTRFTEAF
TRBV25-1 ASSESREWDNEQF
TRBV2 ASKVTPGGEKLF
TRBV20-1 SASKGYEQY
TRBV24-1 ATSDRDRLIGNTIY
TRBV6-2/TRBV6-3 ASSYLPRGAQPQH
TRBV7-8 ATYRPGGQNTEAF
TRBV29-1 STWDMANYGYT
TRBV5-4 ASSLHGGADEQY
TRBV11-3 ASSSRDRDYNEQF
TRBV5-1 ASSLPDSYEQY
TRBV28 ASRKSAGGWF
TRBV6-2/TRBV6-3 ASSYGGAFSTDTQY
TRBV6-5 ASGDSYGYT
TRBV2 ASLGGGAPKGNQPQH
TRBV10-3 ATLEGYDQPQH
TRBV15 ATSRDRLSYEQY
TRBV3-1/TRBV3-2 ASSPTGDFNYGYT
TRBV10-1 ARDRDYSYEQY
TRBV5-1 ASSLSSGANIQY
TRBV6-5 ASSSTGYREKLF
TRBV28 ASSPGQGPGELF
TRBV11-3 ASSLRGTEAF
TRBV5-4 ASSPSGTDTQY
TRBV7-9 ASSSQDATNEKLF
TRBV11-2 ASSYYRVDTQY
TRBV12-5 ASGLGQGVWETQY
TRBV7-9 ASSLGGTSGTNEQF
TRBV7-2 ASSPRGGWDTDTQY
TRBV7-9 ASSSYSGGYT
TRBV7-2 ASSLLAGGSSYNEQF
TRBV29-1 SVQRGQGAYEQY
TRBV6-5 ASSRANYGYT
TRBV5-8 ASSLRYEQY
TRBV5-6 ASSLVRAGDHEQY
TRBV28 ASSLPGTGKNIQY
TRBV7-8 ASSPYRPYLSRSYNEQF
TRBV5-1 ASSLDRAYNSPLH
TRBV19 ASNRGARFYGYT
TRBV9 ASSQTGDLYNEQF
TRBV7-9 ASSRQGLYGYT
TRBV10-3 AITRQGSNTGELF
TRBV2 ASSGRVGGNQPQH
TRBV19 ASSMSGTGKDNEQF
TRBV5-1 ASSLTGYTEAF
TRBV6-5 ASSYLGQFEAF
TRBV4-3 ASSQEGGTDTQY
TRBV18 ASSPPQGLSSPLH
TRBV6-4 ASSELSLGNTEAF
TRBV3-1/TRBV3-2 ASRPTFRTASNSPLH
TRBV9 ASSVGSGGPGAVEQF
TRBV25-1 ASQAGTGSSRYT
TRBV6-5 ATTGNNSPLH
TRBV11-2 ASSWASRGRWTGELF
TRBV10-1 ASSAGTGRSGANVLT
TRBV30 AWSMTADQPQH
TRBV7-3 ASSLARNYEQY